This entry is about one TCR beta chain. The sample belongs to a study of T cell changes during pregnancy in multiple sclerosis. Germline-derived CDR1 and CDR2 are SGDLS and YYNGEE. The CDR3 consists of 13 residues. Trimming shortened V by 3 bases and J by 0 bases, and 5 bases separated the two germline ends. Sequencing was performed with immunoSEQ multiplex PCR; in TCRdb, only in-frame clones are kept and a portion is missing. Found here are about 54,000 clones, about 91% of them singletons; the top ten hold over 1%. The sequence was obtained from a female donor in good health, enrolled as a control in a pregnancy study. This sample comprised peripheral blood, obtained after pregnancy. The rearrangement uses TRBV9 and TRBJ2-3; D remains ambiguous. CDR3: CASSGTSTDTQYF. The CDR3 coding sequence is TGTGCCAGCAGCGGTACTAGCACAGATACGCAGTATTTT.